This T cell receptor (beta chain) was retrieved from a study of shared clonotypes between healthy human individuals. Background on the study: A couple of women and a few men aged 18 to 49 made up the donors.

V was shortened by 1 base and J by 3 bases, with 7 bases between the two germline ends. This CDR3 comprises 14 residues. In germline, CDR1 is GTSNPN, CDR2 SVGIG (reference sequence). Method: immunoSEQ multiplex PCR; TCRdb's copy keeps in-frame clones and lacks some. Of more than 500,000 clones in the sample, 85% to 95% are singletons; the top ten hold approximately 0.11%. Naive CD8 isolation took CD45RO-negative cells positively selected for CCR7 and excluded terminally differentiated effector memory CD45RA+ cells. This TCR derives from a woman aged 25-40 years in good health. Material for sequencing was naive CD8+ T cells sorted from blood. This chain joins TRBV30 and TRBJ2-6; D uncertain. CDR3 residues: CAWSDGLGANVLTF. The CDR3 coding sequence is TGTGCCTGGAGTGACGGTCTTGGGGCCAACGTCCTGACTTTC. Together with reference TRBV30 and TRBJ2-6, the CDR3 gives the full variable domain: SQTIHQWPATLVQPVGSPLSLECTVEGTSNPNLYWYRQAAGRGLQLLFYSVGIGQISSEVPQNLSASRPQDRQFILSSKKLLLSDSGFYLCAWSDGLGANVLTFGAGSRLTVL.